These 2 T cell receptor beta chains were all obtained from the same sample, sequenced in a study of early T cells in non-severe SARS-CoV-2 infection (dated by TCRdb to the early 2020s). Receptor amplification or capture employed 5' RACE. The instrument given in TCRdb is NextSeq 500. The public reads were reprocessed in TCRdb via fastp at Q25 and MiXCR, keeping in-frame beta chains. Records with the same CDR3 protein are collapsed into one entry carrying the most frequent genes and DNA. A total of around 26,000 distinct CDR3 sequences appear in this sample, just over 4% of them only once. Roughly 6% of the sample lies in the top ten. The material sequenced was whole blood. These receptor sequences come from an adult who was a healthcare worker with PCR-confirmed SARS-CoV-2 infection or an uninfected control (not recorded which).

This clonotype came up many times. The V and J genes are TRBV15 and TRBJ2-1; TRBD2 agrees at 11 bases. From germline, CDR1 is LNHNV and CDR2 YYDKDF (reference sequence). The CDR3 consists of 16 residues. V gave up 3 bases and J gave up 4 bases; unmatched junction bases: 5. For the CDR3, the DNA is TGTGCCACCAGCAGGGCGACTAGCGGGATTTACAATGAGCAGTTCTTC. It codes for CATSRATSGIYNEQFF.

This clonotype showed up many times. The genes are TRBV6-6 and TRBJ1-2; D might be TRBD1 (5 bases). Germline V gene data show CDR1 as MNHNY and CDR2 as SVGAGI (reference sequence). CDR3 length: 13 residues. The V end was cut by 2 bases, the J end by 10 bases, with 14 bases between. Written as DNA, the CDR3 is TGTGCCAGCAGTTACCTTGAGACAGAAGCCTACACCTTC. This sequence encodes CASSYLETEAYTF.